The clone carrying this T cell receptor (beta chain) showed up many times. What it binds is unknown. These data originate in a study of regulatory T cells in long-lasting Graves disease. Study-wide results and limits: Persistent cases of Graves' showed reduced TCR diversity relative to newly diagnosed patients. Preferential use of TRBV28, TRBJ1-2 and TRBJ2-5 was seen in persistent disease. Since the sample size was small, accuracy may have been reduced.

CDR1 KGHDR and CDR2 SFDVKD come from the germline V gene. V gave up 3 bases and J gave up 8 bases, with 9 bases separating them. The CDR3 runs to 12 residues. Time point given: persistent/refractory GD, antithyroid drugs over 5 years with positive TRAb. From RNA extracted from PBMCs, the TCR library was made. The authors built TCR beta libraries using iRepertoire HTBI primers and Arm-PCR of CDR3 regions. TCRdb ran MiXCR on the multiplex PCR reads and lists one entry per CDR3 protein. The sample yields 400,000 to 600,000 distinct CDR3 sequences, roughly 21% seen once. The genes are TRBV24-1 and TRBJ1-2; D gene unclear. The input for sequencing was peripheral blood mononuclear cells (PBMCs), taken when the disease was refractory, from a patient treated with antithyroid drugs. The receptor was isolated from a female donor with Graves disease. This CDR3 is CATSDKARGYTF. CDR3 sequence (DNA): TGTGCCACCAGTGATAAAGCACGCGGCTACACCTTC.